The 16 T cell receptor beta chains below come from one sample, sequenced in a study of metastatic and nonmetastatic thyroid tumors. TCRdb recomputed clones from the PCR reads via MiXCR. The sample includes about 64,000 clones, under 20% of them seen just once. All patients were treatment-naive before thyroid surgery. Material for sequencing was blood. These receptors originate from a male donor with papillary thyroid cancer or a benign thyroid nodule (not recorded which). Some clones in this sample may be carry-over from other donors' samples.

This clone occurred many times. Distinct nucleotide sequences in the sample also encode this CDR3. The chain has TRBV19 and TRBJ2-3; the D is unclear. This CDR3 contains 12 residues. V was clipped by 4 bases and J by 4 bases, with 6 bases between them. Per germline, CDR1 LNHDA and CDR2 SQIVND (reference sequence). The DNA of the CDR3 is TGTGCCAGTAGTAGCGGCGCAGATACGCAGTATTTT. Protein: CASSSGADTQYF.

This clone was found many times. This rearrangement joins TRBV20-1 to TRBJ2-3; 11 bases align to TRBD2. CDR3 length: 15 residues. V lost 3 bases and J lost 8; bases outside the gene matches: 10. Germline V gene lookup returns CDR1 DFQATT and CDR2 SNEGSKA (reference sequence). This CDR3 is CSASELAGAQGTQYF. DNA for the CDR3: TGCAGTGCTAGTGAACTAGCGGGGGCCCAAGGTACGCAGTATTTT.

This clone was observed many times. This chain links TRBV12-3 or TRBV12-4 with TRBJ1-1; D gene unclear. Trimming removed 10 bases from V and 1 base from J, with 13 bases in between. CDR3 length: 13 residues. The CDR3 reads CANSYPGNTEAFF. The CDR3 coding sequence is TGTGCCAACAGCTATCCAGGGAACACTGAAGCTTTCTTT.

This clone showed up many times. This sequence joins TRBV6-4 and TRBJ2-1; D gene uncertain. Germline CDR1 is MRHNA and CDR2 is SNTAGT. The length of the CDR3 is 13 residues. Trimming cost V 3 bases and J 10 bases, with 13 bases left between them. The CDR3 coding sequence is TGTGCCAGCAGTGAGACACCAACTTGGGAGCAGTTCTTC. Amino acid sequence: CASSETPTWEQFF.

In this sample, this clone turned up a few times. A much larger clone lies one base from this, so it may be a read error. V usage is TRBV20-1 and J usage is TRBJ1-4; possible D gene TRBD1, 6 bases. Germline CDR1 is DFQATT and CDR2 is SNEGSKA (reference sequence). The CDR3 has 16 amino acids. V was shortened by 1 base and J by 4 bases, with 16 bases between the two germline ends. The CDR3 protein is CSARGGHTNLNEKLFF. For the CDR3, the DNA is TGCAGTGCTAGAGGGGGGCACACAAACCTTAATGAAAAACTGTTTTTT.

This clone was detected ten times or more. CDR3 coding DNA: TGTGCCAGCAGCTCCTACAGGGGGAAGGACTCCTACGAGCAGTACTTC. This encodes CASSSYRGKDSYEQYF. The chain links TRBV6-1 to TRBJ2-7; 8 positions agree with TRBD1. This CDR3 is built from 16 residues. Germline CDR1 reads MNHNS; CDR2 reads SASEGT. The V segment lost 6 bases and the J segment 0 bases; nucleotides outside the gene matches: 10.

For this clone: With a much larger clone just one base away, this may be a read error. The CDR3 nucleotides are TGTGCCAGCAGCTTTGAGTCCTCCCTAGATACGCAGTATTTT. Translated: CASSFESSLDTQYF. The chain carries TRBV5-5 and TRBJ2-3; D gene ambiguous. The CDR3 is made up of 14 amino acids. CDR1 and CDR2 from the germline V gene are SGHKS and YYEKEE (reference sequence). With 2 bases removed from V and 5 bases from J, the gap between germline ends came to 12 bases.

This clone was picked up many times. The V call is TRBV19, the J call TRBJ1-2; D is ambiguous. Trimming took 3 bases from V and 7 from J, leaving 12 bases between them. This CDR3 region has 13 residues. Germline lookup yields CDR1 LNHDA and CDR2 SQIVND (reference sequence). DNA for the CDR3: TGTGCCAGTAGTATGGACTCCTTCTCTGGCTACACCTTC. This encodes CASSMDSFSGYTF. The full variable domain, rest sourced from reference TRBV19 and TRBJ1-2, is DGGITQSPKYLFRKEGQNVTLSCEQNLNHDAMYWYRQDPGQGLRLIYYSQIVNDFQKGDIAEGYSVSREKKESFPLTVTSAQKNPTAFYLCASSMDSFSGYTFGSGTRLTVV.

This clone was seen many times. The rearrangement uses TRBV12-3 or TRBV12-4 and TRBJ1-6; D unresolved. V was pared by 6 bases and J by 7 bases, with 7 bases between. This CDR3 contains 12 residues. The CDR3 loop is CASRQENSPLHF. CDR3 sequence (DNA): TGTGCCAGCAGGCAGGAAAATTCACCCCTCCACTTT.

With regard to this clone: The junction and the germline gene differ at one end; a read error may be behind it. Other DNA sequences in this sample translate to the same CDR3. This chain links TRBV4-3 with TRBJ2-5; possible D gene TRBD1, 5 bases. The CDR3 has 16 amino acids. CDR1 and CDR2 (germline): LGHNA, YSLEER. The CDR3 spells CASSQEGGRATETQYF. The CDR3 coding sequence is TGCGCCAGCAGCCAAGAGGGTGGCAGGGCAACAGAGACTCAGTACTTC.

This clone was counted ten times or more. V is TRBV7-6 and J is TRBJ2-7; TRBD2 agrees at 7 bases. Trimming removed 8 bases from V and 3 bases from J; junction bases left unmatched: 10. CDR3 size: 14 residues. Germline CDR1 is SGHVS and CDR2 is FNYEAQ. The CDR3 coding sequence is TGTGCCAGCCGCCTTACTAGCGACTTCTACGAGCAGTACTTC. Its protein product is CASRLTSDFYEQYF.

This clone was counted many times. The V and J genes are TRBV20-1 and TRBJ2-7, with a tentative D call TRBD1 (6 bases). The CDR3 extends over 14 amino acids. Trimming took 1 base from V and 2 from J, leaving 12 bases between them. In germline, CDR1 is DFQATT, CDR2 SNEGSKA (reference sequence). CDR3 amino acids: CSARADSPPYEQYV. The CDR3 region has the DNA TGCAGTGCTAGAGCGGACAGTCCCCCCTACGAGCAGTACGTC.

This clone was found many times. The rearrangement links TRBV10-3 to TRBJ1-3; no reliable D call. The ends were cut back, 9 bases at V and 0 bases at J, with 15 bases in the middle. This CDR3 has 15 amino acids. The germline gives CDR1 ENHRY, CDR2 SYGVKD. The chain's CDR3 is CAMTDGPSSGNTIYF. The CDR3 nucleotides read TGTGCCATGACCGACGGTCCAAGCTCTGGAAACACCATATATTTT.

This clone has a count of ten or more. The same CDR3 can be traced to other DNA sequences in this sample. This sequence joins TRBV20-1 and TRBJ2-1; 7 nucleotides line up with TRBD2. The CDR3 has 15 amino acids. Germline CDR1 reads DFQATT; CDR2 reads SNEGSKA (reference sequence). V shed 1 base, J shed 10 bases, and the junction held 13 bases outside the gene matches. This chain's CDR3 is CSARAREGAEWEQFF. The CDR3 nucleotides read TGCAGTGCTAGAGCTAGGGAGGGTGCCGAATGGGAGCAGTTCTTC.

This clone has at least ten counts. The rearrangement uses TRBV7-2 and TRBJ2-3; D is undetermined. CDR1 and CDR2 (germline): SGHTA, FQGNSA. V was shortened by 8 bases and J by 3 bases, with 30 bases between the two germline ends. The CDR3 runs 19 residues. CDR3 DNA: TGTGCCAGCCGATTTCCCCAGGCCGTTGGGATGGGGTTTACAGATACGCAGTATTTT. It encodes CASRFPQAVGMGFTDTQYF.

This clone occurred many times. This rearrangement joins TRBV6-4 to TRBJ2-2, with 12 bases aligning to TRBD2. CDR3 length: 19 amino acids. The V gene end was trimmed by 5 bases and the J gene end by 4 bases; junction bases not matched to a gene: 14. Germline loops: CDR1 MRHNA, CDR2 SNTAGT. In DNA form, the CDR3 reads TGTGCCAGCAGTCTTGACCAGACTAGCGGGGGACTTCCCACCGGGGAGCTGTTTTTT. Translated, it gives CASSLDQTSGGLPTGELFF.